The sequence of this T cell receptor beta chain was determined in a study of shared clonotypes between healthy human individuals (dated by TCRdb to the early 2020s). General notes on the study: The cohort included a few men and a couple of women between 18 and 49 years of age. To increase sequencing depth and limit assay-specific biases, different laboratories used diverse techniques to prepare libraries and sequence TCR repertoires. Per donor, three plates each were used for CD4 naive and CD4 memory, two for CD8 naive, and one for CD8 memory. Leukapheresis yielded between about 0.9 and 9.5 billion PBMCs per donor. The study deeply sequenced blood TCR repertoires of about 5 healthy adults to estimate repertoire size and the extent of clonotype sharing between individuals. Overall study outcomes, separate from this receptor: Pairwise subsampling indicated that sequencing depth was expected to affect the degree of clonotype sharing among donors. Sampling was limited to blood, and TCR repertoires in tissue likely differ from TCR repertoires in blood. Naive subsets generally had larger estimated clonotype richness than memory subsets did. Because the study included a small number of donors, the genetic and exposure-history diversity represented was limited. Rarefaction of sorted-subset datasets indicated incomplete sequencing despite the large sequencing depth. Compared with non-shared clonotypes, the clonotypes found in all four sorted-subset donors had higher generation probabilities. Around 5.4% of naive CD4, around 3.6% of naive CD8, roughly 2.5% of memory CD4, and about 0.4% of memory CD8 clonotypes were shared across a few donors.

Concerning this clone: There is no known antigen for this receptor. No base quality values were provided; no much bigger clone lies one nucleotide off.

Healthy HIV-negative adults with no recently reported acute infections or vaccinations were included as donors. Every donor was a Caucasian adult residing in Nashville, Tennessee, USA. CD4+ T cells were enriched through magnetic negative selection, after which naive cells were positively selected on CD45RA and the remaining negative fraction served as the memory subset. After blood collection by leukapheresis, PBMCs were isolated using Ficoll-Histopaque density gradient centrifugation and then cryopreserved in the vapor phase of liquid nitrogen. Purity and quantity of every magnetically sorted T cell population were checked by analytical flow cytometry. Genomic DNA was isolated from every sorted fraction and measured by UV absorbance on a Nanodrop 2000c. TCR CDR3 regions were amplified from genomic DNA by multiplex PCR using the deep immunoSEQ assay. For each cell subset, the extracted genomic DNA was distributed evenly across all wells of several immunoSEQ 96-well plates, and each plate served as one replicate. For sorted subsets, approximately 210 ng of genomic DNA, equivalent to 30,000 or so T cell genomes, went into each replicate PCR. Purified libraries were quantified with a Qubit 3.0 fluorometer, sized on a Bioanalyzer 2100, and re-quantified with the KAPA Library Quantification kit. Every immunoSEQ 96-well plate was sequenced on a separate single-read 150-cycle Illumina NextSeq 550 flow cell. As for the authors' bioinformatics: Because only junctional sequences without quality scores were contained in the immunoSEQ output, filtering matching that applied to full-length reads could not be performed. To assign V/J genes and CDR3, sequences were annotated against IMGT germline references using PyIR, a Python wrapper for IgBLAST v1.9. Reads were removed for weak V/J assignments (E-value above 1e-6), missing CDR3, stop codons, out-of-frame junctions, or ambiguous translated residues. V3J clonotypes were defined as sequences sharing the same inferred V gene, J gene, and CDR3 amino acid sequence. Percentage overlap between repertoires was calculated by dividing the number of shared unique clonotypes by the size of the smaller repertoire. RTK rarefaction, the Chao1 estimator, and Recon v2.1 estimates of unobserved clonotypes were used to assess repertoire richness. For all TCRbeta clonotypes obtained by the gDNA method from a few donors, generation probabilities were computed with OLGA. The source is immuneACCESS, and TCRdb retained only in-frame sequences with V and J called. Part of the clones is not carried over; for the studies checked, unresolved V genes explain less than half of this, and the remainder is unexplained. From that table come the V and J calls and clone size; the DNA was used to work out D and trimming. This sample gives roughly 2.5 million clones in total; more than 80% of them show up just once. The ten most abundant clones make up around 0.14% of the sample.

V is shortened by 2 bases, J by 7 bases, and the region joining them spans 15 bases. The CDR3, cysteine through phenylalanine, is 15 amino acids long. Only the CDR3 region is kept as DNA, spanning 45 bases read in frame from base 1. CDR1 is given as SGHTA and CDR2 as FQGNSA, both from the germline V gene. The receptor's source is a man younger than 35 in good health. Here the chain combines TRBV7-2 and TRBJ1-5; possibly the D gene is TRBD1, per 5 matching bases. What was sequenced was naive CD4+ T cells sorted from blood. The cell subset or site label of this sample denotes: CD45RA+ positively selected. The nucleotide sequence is TGTGCCAGCAGCTTATTTTCGGACAATTCACAGCCCCAGCATTTT. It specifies CASSLFSDNSQPQHF.